Below, 2 T cell receptor beta chains from the same sample are listed, as sequenced in a study of T cells in Graves' hyperthyroidism and ophthalmopathy. From RNA transcripts, TCR beta CDR3 regions were amplified. The primer set for the first-round RT-PCR of the TCR CDR3 was HTBI. One entry per CDR3 protein results from TCRdb running MiXCR on the multiplex PCR reads. Of about 270,000 distinct CDR3 sequences in the sample, roughly 22% were seen once. The sequenced material came from blood. The receptors here all came from a middle-aged woman with Graves' ophthalmopathy.

The J gene is TRBJ2-7, the V gene TRBV5-1; the D is unclear. The CDR3 is 12 residues long. V gave up 4 bases and J gave up 7 bases, with 12 bases separating them. CDR1 is SGHRS and CDR2 is YFSETQ in the germline V gene. In nucleotides, the CDR3 is TGCGCCAGCAGCATCCGCGTGGGGGAGCAGTACTTC. This codes for CASSIRVGEQYF.

This clonotype was detected many times. This chain links TRBV20-1 with TRBJ2-7; no clear D gene. The CDR3 length is 11 residues. The germline gives CDR1 DFQATT, CDR2 SNEGSKA (reference sequence). The ends were cut back, 7 bases at V and 3 bases at J, with 10 bases in the middle. CDR3 loop: CSGGFSYEQYF. CDR3 nucleotide sequence: TGCAGTGGTGGGTTTAGCTACGAGCAGTACTTC.